Listed below are T cell receptor beta chains from one sample, sequenced in a study of blood T cell repertoires in COVID-19. Method: immunoSEQ multiplex PCR; TCRdb's copy keeps in-frame clones and lacks some. Of 55,000 to 80,000 clones listed, 81% were seen once; the top ten hold around 0.91%. The sequencing input was peripheral blood. Receptors were obtained from a woman in her 70s with acute or convalescent COVID-19. The CDR3 runs from the conserved cysteine through the conserved F or W. Fields, in order: D gene, clone size, V gene, J gene, CDR3 DNA, CDR3 protein. The D gene is left open where the match is weak. Size values are once, few and many counts, or a class for expanded clones, and some rows have none.

>.|.|TRBV6-1|TRBJ1-3
TGTGCCAGCAGTGAAGTGGAGGTAGCTGGAAACACCATATATTTT
CASSEVEVAGNTIYF
>.|.|TRBV5-8|TRBJ1-3
TGTGCCAGCAGTTTAGACAGGCCAACCTCTGGAAACACCATATATTTT
CASSLDRPTSGNTIYF
>.|.|TRBV30|TRBJ1-1
TGTGCCTGGAGTTTTGGCAGGATAAACACTGAAGCTTTCTTT
CAWSFGRINTEAFF
>.|.|TRBV5-1|TRBJ1-3
TGCGCCAGCAGCTTGGTAGGGGGAACTGGAAACACCATATATTTT
CASSLVGGTGNTIYF
>TRBD1|.|TRBV28|TRBJ2-7
TGTGCCAGCAGTTTGACAGGGTACGAGCAGTACTTC
CASSLTGYEQYF
>.|.|TRBV6-5|TRBJ1-1
TGTGCCAGCAGCCGCGGACGGGGGAGGACTGAAGCTTTCTTT
CASSRGRGRTEAFF
>.|.|TRBV4-3|TRBJ1-1
TGCGCCAGCAGCCAAGATATGAACACTGAAGCTTTCTTT
CASSQDMNTEAFF
>.|.|TRBV27|TRBJ2-7
TGTGCCAGCAGTTTTCCAGGCGATCCGTCCTACGAGCAGTACTTC
CASSFPGDPSYEQYF
>TRBD1|.|TRBV10-3|TRBJ2-7
TGTGCCATCAGTGGACAGGGTAGGGTCGAGCAGTACTTC
CAISGQGRVEQYF
>TRBD2|.|TRBV27|TRBJ2-2
TGTGCCAGCAGATTAGCGGGGTACGGGGAGCTGTTTTTT
CASRLAGYGELFF
>.|.|TRBV28|TRBJ1-5
TGTGCCAGCAGTTCGAGGGACTACAATCAGCCCCAGCATTTT
CASSSRDYNQPQHF
>.|.|TRBV9|TRBJ1-3
TGTGCCAGCAGCCGGAGCGGGTCAACGCGAGGGGAAAACACCATATATTTT
CASSRSGSTRGENTIYF
>.|.|TRBV7-2|TRBJ1-2
TGTGCCAGCAGCTTGCCGGAGCACTATGGCTACACCTTC
CASSLPEHYGYTF
>TRBD1|.|TRBV5-5|TRBJ1-2
TGTGCCAGCAGCTTGGTACAGGGGCAAGGATATGGCTACACCTTC
CASSLVQGQGYGYTF
>.|.|TRBV6-2/TRBV6-3|TRBJ2-3
TGTGCCAGCAGTTACCCTACTCTCACAGATACGCAGTATTTT
CASSYPTLTDTQYF
>TRBD1|.|TRBV12-3/TRBV12-4|TRBJ2-7
TGTGCCAGCAATCGACAGGGCAACGAGCAGTACTTC
CASNRQGNEQYF
>TRBD1|few|TRBV4-2|TRBJ1-1
TGTGCCAGCACTGACAGGGGGCAAACTGAAGCTTTCTTT
CASTDRGQTEAFF
>.|.|TRBV4-3|TRBJ1-1
TGCGCCAGCAGCCAAGGGGGGCCGAACACTGAAGCTTTCTTT
CASSQGGPNTEAFF
>.|.|TRBV5-1|TRBJ2-2
TGCGCCAGCAGCTTGCTTCTGACAGTACACGGGGAGCTGTTTTTT
CASSLLLTVHGELFF
>.|.|TRBV6-5|TRBJ1-4
TGTGCCAGCAGCTTCGCCGGGTCTAATGAAAAACTGTTTTTT
CASSFAGSNEKLFF
>.|.|TRBV10-2|TRBJ1-2
TGCGCCAGCAGTGAGATTAATAACTATGGCTACACCTTC
CASSEINNYGYTF
>.|.|TRBV18|TRBJ2-5
TGTGCCAGCTCAAGTTTTCCAGAACAAGAGACCCAGTACTTC
CASSSFPEQETQYF
>TRBD1|.|TRBV6-2/TRBV6-3|TRBJ2-2
TGTGCCAGCAGTTTTTTAGGGGGCGTAACCGGGGAGCTGTTTTTT
CASSFLGGVTGELFF
>.|.|TRBV12-3/TRBV12-4|TRBJ1-2
TGTGCCAGCAGTTTGGAGCCGGTGGATGGCTACACCTTC
CASSLEPVDGYTF
>.|.|TRBV19|TRBJ1-1
TGTGCCAGTAGTATAGATTTAGGGGCGAAGGCTTTCTTT
CASSIDLGAKAFF
>TRBD1|.|TRBV19|TRBJ2-6
TGTGCCAGTAGTCCCACAGGGGAAGGGGCCAACGTCCTGACTTTC
CASSPTGEGANVLTF
>.|.|TRBV11-1|TRBJ2-1
TGTGCCAGCAGCTTAAACCCTTCCAGATCCTACAATGAGCAGTTCTTC
CASSLNPSRSYNEQFF
>.|few|TRBV12-3/TRBV12-4|TRBJ2-5
TGTGCCAGCAAACCTAGCATCCAAGAGACCCAGTACTTC
CASKPSIQETQYF
>TRBD1|.|TRBV4-3|TRBJ2-2
TGCGCCAGCAGCGCACAGGGGGCCGGGGAGCTGTTTTTT
CASSAQGAGELFF
>TRBD1|.|TRBV27|TRBJ2-7
TGTGCCAGCAGTTTATCCGGCAGGGGGCGTTACGAGCAGTACTTC
CASSLSGRGRYEQYF
>.|.|TRBV29-1|TRBJ1-5
TGCAGCGTTGGCCAGTCCGACAATCAGCCCCAGCATTTT
CSVGQSDNQPQHF
>.|.|TRBV11-2|TRBJ1-1
TGTGCCAGCAGCTTAGATCCTGCAGGAATGAACACTGAAGCTTTCTTT
CASSLDPAGMNTEAFF
>.|.|TRBV3-1/TRBV3-2|TRBJ1-2
TGTGCCAGCAGCCAAGAGTCGCGGGGCCCTCACTATGGCTACACCTTC
CASSQESRGPHYGYTF
>TRBD1|.|TRBV2|TRBJ2-7
TGTGCCAGCGGACAGGGTCTCGGCATGGGCTACGAGCAGTACTTC
CASGQGLGMGYEQYF